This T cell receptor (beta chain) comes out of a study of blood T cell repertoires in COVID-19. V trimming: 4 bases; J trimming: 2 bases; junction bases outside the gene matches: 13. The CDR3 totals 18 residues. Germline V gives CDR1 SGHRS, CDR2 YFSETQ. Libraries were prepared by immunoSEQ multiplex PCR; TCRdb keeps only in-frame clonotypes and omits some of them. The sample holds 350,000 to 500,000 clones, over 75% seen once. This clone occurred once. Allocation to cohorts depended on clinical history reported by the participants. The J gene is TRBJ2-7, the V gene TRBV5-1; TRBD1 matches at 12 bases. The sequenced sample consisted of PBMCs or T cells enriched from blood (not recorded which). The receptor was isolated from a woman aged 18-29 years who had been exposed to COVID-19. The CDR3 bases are TGCGCCAGCAGCCTGACCGGGACAGGGGGCCCTAGCCCCTACGAGCAGTACTTC. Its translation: CASSLTGTGGPSPYEQYF. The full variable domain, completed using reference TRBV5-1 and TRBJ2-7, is KAGVTQTPRYLIKTRGQQVTLSCSPISGHRSVSWYQQTPGQGLQFLFEYFSETQRNKGNFPGRFSGRQFSNSRSEMNVSTLELGDSALYLCASSLTGTGGPSPYEQYFGPGTRLTVT.